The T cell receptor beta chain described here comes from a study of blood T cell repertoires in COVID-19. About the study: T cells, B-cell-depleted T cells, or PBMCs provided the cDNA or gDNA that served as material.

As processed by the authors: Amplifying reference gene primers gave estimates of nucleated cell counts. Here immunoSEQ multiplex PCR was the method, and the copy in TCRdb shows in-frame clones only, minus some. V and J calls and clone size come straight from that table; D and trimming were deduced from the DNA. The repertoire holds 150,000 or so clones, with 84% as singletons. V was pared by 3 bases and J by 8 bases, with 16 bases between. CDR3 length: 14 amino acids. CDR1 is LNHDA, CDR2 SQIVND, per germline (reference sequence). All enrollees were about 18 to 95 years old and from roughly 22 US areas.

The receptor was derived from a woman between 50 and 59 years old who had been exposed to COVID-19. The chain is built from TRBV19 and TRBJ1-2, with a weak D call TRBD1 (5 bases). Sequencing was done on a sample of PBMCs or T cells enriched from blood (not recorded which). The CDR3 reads CASSIGPGGYGYTF. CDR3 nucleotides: TGTGCCAGTAGTATTGGCCCCGGGGGTTACGGCTACACCTTC.